The present TCR beta chain was sequenced within a study of T cells in localized non-small cell lung cancer. A word on this clone: The antigen is unknown.

Findings of the study overall: Median approximately 58 top-100 tumor clones were shared with paired adjacent lung. Uninvolved adjacent lung showed the highest T cell clonality, exceeding tumor.

The CDR3 has 16 residues. Germline CDR1 and CDR2: SGHNT and YENEEA. Trimming removed 1 base from V and 5 bases from J, with 17 bases in between. TCRdb keeps only in-frame clones here, not all; method: immunoSEQ multiplex PCR. The sample shows roughly 25,000 clones, less than 95% of them seen only once. The gene calls are TRBV11-3 and TRBJ1-1, with D possibly being TRBD1 (5 bases). This sample comprised peripheral blood, obtained before any cancer treatment. This clonotype was obtained from a woman aged 35 to 69 with stage I lung adenocarcinoma. CDR3 region: CASSLVAGPGGTEAFF. CDR3 bases: TGTGCCAGCAGCTTAGTAGCGGGGCCGGGGGGGACTGAAGCTTTCTTT. The whole variable domain, filled in from reference TRBV11-3 and TRBJ1-1, reads EAGVVQSPRYKIIEKKQPVAFWCNPISGHNTLYWYLQNLGQGPELLIRYENEEAVDDSQLPKDRFSAERLKGVDSTLKIQPAELGDSAVYLCASSLVAGPGGTEAFFGQGTRLTVV.